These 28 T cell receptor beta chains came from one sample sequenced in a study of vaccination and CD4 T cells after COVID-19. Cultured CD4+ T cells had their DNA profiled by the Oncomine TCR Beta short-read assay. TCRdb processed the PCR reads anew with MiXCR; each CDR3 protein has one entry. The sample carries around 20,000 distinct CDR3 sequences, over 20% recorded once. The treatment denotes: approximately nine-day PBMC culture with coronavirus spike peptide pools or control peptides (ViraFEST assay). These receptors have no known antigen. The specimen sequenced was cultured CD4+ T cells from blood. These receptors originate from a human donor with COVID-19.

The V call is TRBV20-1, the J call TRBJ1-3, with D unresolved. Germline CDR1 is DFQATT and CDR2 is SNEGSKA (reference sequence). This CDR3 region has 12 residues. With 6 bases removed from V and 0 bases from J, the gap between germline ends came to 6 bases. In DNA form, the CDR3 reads TGCAGTGCCTACTACTCTGGAAACACCATATATTTT. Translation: CSAYYSGNTIYF.

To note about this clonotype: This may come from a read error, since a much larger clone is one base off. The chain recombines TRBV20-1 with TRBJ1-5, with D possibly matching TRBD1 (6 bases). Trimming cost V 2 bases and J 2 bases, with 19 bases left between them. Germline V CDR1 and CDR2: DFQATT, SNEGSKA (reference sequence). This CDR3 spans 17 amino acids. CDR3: CSARSDGGQVGNQPQHF. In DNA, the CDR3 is TGCAGTGCTAGAAGTGACGGGGGGCAGGTGGGCAATCAGCCCCAGCATTTT.

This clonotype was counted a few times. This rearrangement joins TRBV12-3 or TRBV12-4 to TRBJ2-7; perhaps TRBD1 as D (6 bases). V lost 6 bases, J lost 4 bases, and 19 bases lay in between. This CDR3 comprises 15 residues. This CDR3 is CASSLTGVGPYEQYF. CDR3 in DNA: TGTGCCAGCAGCCTGACAGGAGTAGGGCCATACGAGCAGTACTTC.

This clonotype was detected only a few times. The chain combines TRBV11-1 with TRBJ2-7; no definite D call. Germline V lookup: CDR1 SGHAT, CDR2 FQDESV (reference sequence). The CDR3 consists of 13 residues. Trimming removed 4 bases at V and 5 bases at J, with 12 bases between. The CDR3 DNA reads TGTGCCAGCAGCTCAACTCATGGCAACGAGCAGTACTTC. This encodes CASSSTHGNEQYF.

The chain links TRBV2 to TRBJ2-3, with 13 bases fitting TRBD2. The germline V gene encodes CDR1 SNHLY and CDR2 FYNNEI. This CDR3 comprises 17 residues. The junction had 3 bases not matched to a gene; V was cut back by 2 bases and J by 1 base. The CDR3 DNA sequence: TGTGCCAGCAGTGAATGGGGACTAGCGGGGCGCACAGATACGCAGTATTTT. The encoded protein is CASSEWGLAGRTDTQYF.

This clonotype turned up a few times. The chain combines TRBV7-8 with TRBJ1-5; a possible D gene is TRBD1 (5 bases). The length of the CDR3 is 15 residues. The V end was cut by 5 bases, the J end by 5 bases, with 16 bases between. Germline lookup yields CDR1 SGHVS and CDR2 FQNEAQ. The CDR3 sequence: CASSPYEGKDQPQHF. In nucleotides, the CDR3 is TGTGCCAGCAGCCCTTATGAGGGGAAAGATCAGCCCCAGCATTTT.

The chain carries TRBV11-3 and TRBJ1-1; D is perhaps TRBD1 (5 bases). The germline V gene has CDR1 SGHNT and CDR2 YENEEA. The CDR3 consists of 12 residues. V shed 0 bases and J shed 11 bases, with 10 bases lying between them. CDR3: CASSLDQGRAFF. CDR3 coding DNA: TGTGCCAGCAGCTTAGACCAGGGACGCGCTTTCTTT.

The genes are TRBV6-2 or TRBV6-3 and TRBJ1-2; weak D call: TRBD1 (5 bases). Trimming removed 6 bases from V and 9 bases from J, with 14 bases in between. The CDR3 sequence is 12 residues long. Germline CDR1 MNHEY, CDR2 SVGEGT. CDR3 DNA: TGTGCCAGCAGCTCCACCACAGGTAGCTACACCTTC. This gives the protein CASSSTTGSYTF.

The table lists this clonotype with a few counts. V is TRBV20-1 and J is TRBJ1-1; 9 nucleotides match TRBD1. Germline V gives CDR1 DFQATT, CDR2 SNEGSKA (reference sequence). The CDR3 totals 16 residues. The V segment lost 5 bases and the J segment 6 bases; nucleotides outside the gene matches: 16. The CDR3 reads CSARIPGTGREAEAFF. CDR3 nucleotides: TGCAGTGCTCGAATCCCCGGGACAGGGCGGGAGGCTGAAGCTTTCTTT.

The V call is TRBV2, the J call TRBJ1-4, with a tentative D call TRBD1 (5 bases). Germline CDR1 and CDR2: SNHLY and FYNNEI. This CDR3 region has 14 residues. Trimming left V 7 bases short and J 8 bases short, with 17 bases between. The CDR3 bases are TGTGCCAGCACCCCATCGGGGGGAAGGGAAAAACTGTTTTTT. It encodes CASTPSGGREKLFF.

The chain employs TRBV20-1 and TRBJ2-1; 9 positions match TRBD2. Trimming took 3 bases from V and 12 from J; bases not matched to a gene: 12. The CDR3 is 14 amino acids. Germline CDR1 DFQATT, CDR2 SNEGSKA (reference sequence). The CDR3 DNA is TGCAGTGCTAGCCCTAGCGGGGTAACCGGAGGGCAGTTCTTC. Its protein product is CSASPSGVTGGQFF.

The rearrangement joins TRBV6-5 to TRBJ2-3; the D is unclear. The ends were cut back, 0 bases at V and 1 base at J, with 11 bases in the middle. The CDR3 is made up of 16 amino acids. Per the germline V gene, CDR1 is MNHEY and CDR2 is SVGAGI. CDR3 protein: CASSYSGRVGTDTQYF. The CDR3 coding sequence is TGTGCCAGCAGTTACTCGGGCAGAGTGGGCACAGATACGCAGTATTTT.

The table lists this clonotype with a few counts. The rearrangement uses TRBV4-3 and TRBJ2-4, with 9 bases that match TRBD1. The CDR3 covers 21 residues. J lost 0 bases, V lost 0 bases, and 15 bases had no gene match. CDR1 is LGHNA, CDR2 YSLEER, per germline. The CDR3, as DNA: TGCGCCAGCAGCCAAGAGTGGTCCGGGGACAGGGCGATGGTAGCCAAAAACATTCAGTACTTC. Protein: CASSQEWSGDRAMVAKNIQYF.

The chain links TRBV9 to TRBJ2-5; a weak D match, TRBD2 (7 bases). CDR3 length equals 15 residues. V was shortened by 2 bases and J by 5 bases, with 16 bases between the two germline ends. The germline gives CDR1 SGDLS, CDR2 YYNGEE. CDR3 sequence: CASSVGAGARETQYF. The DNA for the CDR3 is TGTGCCAGCAGCGTCGGCGCGGGGGCCAGGGAGACCCAGTACTTC.

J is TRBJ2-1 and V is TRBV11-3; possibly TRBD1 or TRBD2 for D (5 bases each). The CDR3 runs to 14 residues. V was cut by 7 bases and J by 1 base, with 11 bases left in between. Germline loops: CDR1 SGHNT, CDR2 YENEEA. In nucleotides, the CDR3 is TGTGCCAGCACCGCTGGGGGTTCCTACAATGAGCAGTTCTTC. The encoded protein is CASTAGGSYNEQFF.

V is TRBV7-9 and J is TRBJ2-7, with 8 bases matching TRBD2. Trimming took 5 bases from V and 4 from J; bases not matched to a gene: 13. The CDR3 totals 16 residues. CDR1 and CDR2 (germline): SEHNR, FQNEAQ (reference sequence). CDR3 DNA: TGTGCCAGCAGCGCAGTAGCGGGGCCCCAAGGATACGAGCAGTACTTC. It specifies CASSAVAGPQGYEQYF.

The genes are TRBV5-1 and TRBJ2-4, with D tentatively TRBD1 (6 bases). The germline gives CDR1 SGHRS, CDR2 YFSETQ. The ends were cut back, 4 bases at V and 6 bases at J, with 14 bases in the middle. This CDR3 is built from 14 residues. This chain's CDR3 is CASSLIGQSNIQYF. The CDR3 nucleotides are TGCGCCAGCAGCCTTATAGGACAGTCAAACATTCAGTACTTC.

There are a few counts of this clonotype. In DNA, the CDR3 is TGTGCCAGCAGCCCCGTGGGATCACCGGAAGGTGAGCAGTTCTTC. Amino acids: CASSPVGSPEGEQFF. The rearrangement uses TRBV11-2 and TRBJ2-1, with D uncertain. This CDR3 is built from 15 residues. The V and J ends lost 5 bases and 9 bases respectively, with 20 bases between them. CDR1 is SGHAT, CDR2 FQNNGV, per germline.

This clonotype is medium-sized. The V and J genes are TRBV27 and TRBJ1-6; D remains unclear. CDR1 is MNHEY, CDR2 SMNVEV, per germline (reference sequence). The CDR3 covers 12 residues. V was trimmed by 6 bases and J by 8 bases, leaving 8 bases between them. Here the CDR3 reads CASSFGDSPLHF. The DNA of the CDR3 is TGTGCCAGCAGCTTTGGGGATTCACCCCTCCACTTT.

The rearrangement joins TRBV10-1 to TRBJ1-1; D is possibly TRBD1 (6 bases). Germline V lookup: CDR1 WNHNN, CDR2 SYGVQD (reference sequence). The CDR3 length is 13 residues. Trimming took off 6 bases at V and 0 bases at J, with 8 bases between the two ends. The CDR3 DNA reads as TGCGCCAGCAGGAGGGGGTTGAACACTGAAGCTTTCTTT. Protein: CASRRGLNTEAFF.

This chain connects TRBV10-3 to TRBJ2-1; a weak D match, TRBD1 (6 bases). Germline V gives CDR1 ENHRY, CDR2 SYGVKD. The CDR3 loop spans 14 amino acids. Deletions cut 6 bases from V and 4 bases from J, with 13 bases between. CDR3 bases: TGTGCCATCAGGATGACAGGCCAGTACAATGAGCAGTTCTTC. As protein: CAIRMTGQYNEQFF.

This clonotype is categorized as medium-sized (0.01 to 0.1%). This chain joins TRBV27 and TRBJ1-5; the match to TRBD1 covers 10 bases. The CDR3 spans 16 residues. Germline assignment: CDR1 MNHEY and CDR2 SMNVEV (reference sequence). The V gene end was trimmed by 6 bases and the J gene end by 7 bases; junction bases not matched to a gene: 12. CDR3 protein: CASSPGEGQGWQPQHF. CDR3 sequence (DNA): TGTGCCAGCAGCCCGGGTGAGGGACAGGGGTGGCAGCCCCAGCATTTT.

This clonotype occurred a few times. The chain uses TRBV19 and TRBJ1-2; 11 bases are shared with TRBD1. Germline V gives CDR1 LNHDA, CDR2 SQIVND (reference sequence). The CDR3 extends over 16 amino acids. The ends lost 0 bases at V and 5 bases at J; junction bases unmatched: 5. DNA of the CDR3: TGTGCCAGTAGTATAGATCCCGGGACAGGGGGTTATGGCTACACCTTC. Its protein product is CASSIDPGTGGYGYTF.

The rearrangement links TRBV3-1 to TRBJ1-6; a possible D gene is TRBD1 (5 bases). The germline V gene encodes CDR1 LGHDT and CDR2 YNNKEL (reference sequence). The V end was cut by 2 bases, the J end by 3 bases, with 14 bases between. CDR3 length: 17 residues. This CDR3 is CASSQSQGKVYNSPLHF. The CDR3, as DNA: TGTGCCAGCAGCCAATCTCAGGGTAAAGTCTATAATTCACCCCTCCACTTT.

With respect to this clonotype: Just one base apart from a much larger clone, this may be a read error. The CDR3 loop reads CSARVMGTDTGAFF. The CDR3 nucleotides are TGCAGTGCTAGAGTAATGGGGACGGACACTGGAGCTTTCTTT. The chain links TRBV20-1 to TRBJ1-1, with a tentative D call TRBD1 (5 bases). The CDR3 has 14 residues. Germline CDR1 DFQATT, CDR2 SNEGSKA (reference sequence).

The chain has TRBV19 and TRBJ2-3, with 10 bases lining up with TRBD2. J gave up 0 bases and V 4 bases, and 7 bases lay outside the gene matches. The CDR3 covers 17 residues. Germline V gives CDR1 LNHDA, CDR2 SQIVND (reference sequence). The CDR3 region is CASSTSGGLFSTDTQYF. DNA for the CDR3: TGTGCCAGTAGTACTAGCGGGGGCCTCTTTAGCACAGATACGCAGTATTTT.

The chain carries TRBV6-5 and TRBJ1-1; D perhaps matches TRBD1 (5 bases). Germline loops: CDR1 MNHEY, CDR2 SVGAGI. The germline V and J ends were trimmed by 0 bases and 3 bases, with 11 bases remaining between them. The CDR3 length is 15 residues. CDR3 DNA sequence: TGTGCCAGCAGTTACTCCAGGGCAGGGCACACTGAAGCTTTCTTT. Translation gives CASSYSRAGHTEAFF.

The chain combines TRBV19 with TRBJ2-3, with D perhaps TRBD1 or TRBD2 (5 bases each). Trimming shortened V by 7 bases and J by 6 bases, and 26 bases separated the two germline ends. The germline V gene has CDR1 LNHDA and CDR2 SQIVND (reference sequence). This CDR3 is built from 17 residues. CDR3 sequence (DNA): TGTGCCAGTAACTCATTGGCAGGGAGTTTAGCAACTGATACGCAGTATTTT. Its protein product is CASNSLAGSLATDTQYF.